This T cell receptor (beta chain) appears in the sequencing data of a study of untreated major depressive disorder. Regarding this clone: Its antigen is still unknown.

Clones were read by immunoSEQ multiplex PCR, and TCRdb kept only the in-frame ones, dropping some. The repertoire includes approximately 12,000 clones, 80% to 95% of them detected once, and about 0.86% sits in the top ten. Patients had DSM-IV major depressive disorder with a Hamilton Depression score of at least 18. Roughly 30 ml of peripheral blood was collected per donor. CD4+ T cells were isolated from thawed PBMCs by magnetic negative selection. Study-wide points: Compared with controls, depressed patients showed more TRBV05-01 (Vbeta 5.1) usage in CD4+ T cells. Findings may not generalize because the study sample was small.

The CDR3 has 15 residues. V was clipped by 10 bases and J by 4 bases; unmatched bases: 14. The germline V gene encodes CDR1 ENHRY and CDR2 SYGVKD. The sequence came from a man aged 25 to 40 with major depressive disorder. The material sequenced was CD4+ T cells from PBMCs. This chain joins TRBV10-3 and TRBJ1-2; 8 bases are a match to TRBD1. CDR3 loop: CATDPAGGSIYGYTF. CDR3 coding DNA: TGTGCCACTGACCCCGCAGGGGGCAGTATCTATGGCTACACCTTC.